The 29 T cell receptor beta chains reported below all come from one sample, sequenced in a study of T cells in Graves' hyperthyroidism and ophthalmopathy. Amplified TCR beta CDR3 regions came from RNA transcripts. TCR CDR3 underwent first-round RT-PCR with the HTBI primer set. In TCRdb, the multiplex PCR reads were re-called with MiXCR into one record per CDR3 protein. The table records about 270,000 distinct CDR3 sequences, less than 30% of them present only once. The sample was blood. These TCRs come from a man aged 40-49 years with Graves' hyperthyroidism that later progressed to Graves' ophthalmopathy.

The table lists this clonotype with many counts. The genes are TRBV5-1 and TRBJ2-2; D might be TRBD2 (6 bases). CDR1 SGHRS and CDR2 YFSETQ come from the germline V gene. Trimming took 3 bases from V and 2 from J, leaving 11 bases between them. The CDR3 has 15 residues. In DNA, the CDR3 is TGCGCCAGCAGCTCGGGACTCATCAACACCGGGGAGCTGTTTTTT. It codes for CASSSGLINTGELFF. Full variable domain (outside the CDR3, taken from reference TRBV5-1 and TRBJ2-2): KAGVTQTPRYLIKTRGQQVTLSCSPISGHRSVSWYQQTPGQGLQFLFEYFSETQRNKGNFPGRFSGRQFSNSRSEMNVSTLELGDSALYLCASSSGLINTGELFFGEGSRLTVL.

J is TRBJ2-7 and V is TRBV2; TRBD1 agrees at 12 bases. In germline, CDR1 is SNHLY, CDR2 FYNNEI. The CDR3 is 15 residues long. The V and J ends lost 2 bases and 6 bases, in that order; junction bases with no gene match: 5. CDR3 protein: CASSELGQGALEQYF. The CDR3 nucleotides read TGTGCCAGCAGTGAATTGGGACAGGGGGCCCTCGAGCAGTACTTC.

This clonotype was seen at least ten times. This sequence joins TRBV24-1 and TRBJ2-5, with 10 bases identical to TRBD1. The length of the CDR3 is 16 residues. Looked up from germline, CDR1 is KGHDR and CDR2 is SFDVKD. V was pared by 5 bases and J by 3 bases, with 8 bases of the junction left unmatched. The CDR3 protein is CATSGTGTGAKETQYF. DNA of the CDR3: TGTGCCACCAGTGGAACCGGGACAGGGGCGAAAGAGACCCAGTACTTC.

There are many counts of this clonotype. The V call is TRBV5-4, the J call TRBJ1-5; 10 positions agree with TRBD1. CDR3 size: 17 residues. The V segment lost 1 base and the J segment 6 bases; nucleotides outside the gene matches: 10. Germline values: CDR1 SGHNT, CDR2 YYREEE (reference sequence). Here the CDR3 reads CASSLYWGQGNRQPQHF. CDR3 in DNA: TGTGCCAGCAGCTTGTATTGGGGACAGGGGAATCGTCAGCCCCAGCATTTT.

This clonotype was observed many times. This chain uses TRBV20-1 with TRBJ2-7; D remains unclear. CDR1 and CDR2 from the germline V gene are DFQATT and SNEGSKA (reference sequence). V dropped 0 bases and J dropped 9 bases, with 18 bases sitting between them. CDR3 length: 14 residues. The CDR3 region is CSARDPRPGLRQYF. The CDR3 nucleotides read TGCAGTGCTAGAGACCCACGGCCGGGCTTACGGCAGTACTTC.

This clonotype was counted many times. CDR3 DNA sequence: TGTGCCAGTAGTACGACAGTGGCAGAGACCCAGTACTTC. Encoded protein: CASSTTVAETQYF. The rearrangement uses TRBV19 and TRBJ2-5; possibly TRBD1 for D (5 bases). Germline CDR1 and CDR2: LNHDA and SQIVND (reference sequence). The CDR3 totals 13 residues. Trimming removed 4 bases from V and 4 bases from J, with 10 bases in between.

The chain combines TRBV14 with TRBJ2-7; 7 bases agree with TRBD1. CDR3 length: 15 amino acids. V was pared by 3 bases and J by 3 bases, with 8 bases of the junction left unmatched. Germline loops: CDR1 SGHDN, CDR2 FVKESK. CDR3 nucleotides: TGTGCCAGCAGCCATCGACAGGGTGGGATCTACGAGCAGTACTTC. Its protein is CASSHRQGGIYEQYF.

The table lists this clonotype with many counts. V and J are TRBV7-9 and TRBJ1-2; 8 bases fit TRBD1. This CDR3 contains 14 residues. Germline CDR1 and CDR2: SEHNR and FQNEAQ (reference sequence). V lost 3 bases, J lost 8 bases, and 8 bases stayed unmatched. The CDR3 DNA reads TGTGCCAGCAGCTTCCTGAAGACAGGGGCCGGCTACACCTTC. Its protein product is CASSFLKTGAGYTF.

This clonotype was seen at least ten times. The chain joins TRBV20-1 to TRBJ2-7; 9 bases are shared with TRBD2. V was pared by 2 bases and J by 4 bases, with 9 bases of the junction left unmatched. CDR3 size: 15 residues. The germline V gene encodes CDR1 DFQATT and CDR2 SNEGSKA (reference sequence). The CDR3 sequence: CSARRRLAGIYEQYF. CDR3 sequence (DNA): TGCAGTGCTAGAAGGAGGCTAGCGGGAATTTACGAGCAGTACTTC.

This chain joins TRBV7-2 and TRBJ1-1; D may be TRBD1 (6 bases). Deletions cut 2 bases from V and 4 bases from J, with 14 bases between. The V gene's germline CDR1 is SGHTA and CDR2 FQGNSA. This CDR3 has 15 residues. CDR3 protein: CASSLRFGGGTEAFF. CDR3 in DNA: TGTGCCAGCAGCTTAAGGTTTGGAGGGGGCACTGAAGCTTTCTTT.

This clonotype was seen repeatedly, ten times or more. The V and J genes are TRBV2 and TRBJ1-5, with TRBD1 as a possible D gene (5 bases). Germline V gene lookup returns CDR1 SNHLY and CDR2 FYNNEI. Trimming pared 4 bases from V and 1 base from J, leaving 14 bases between. The CDR3 is 16 amino acids. CDR3 DNA sequence: TGTGCCAGCAGTGTATCGGGACGCGGGAGCAATCAGCCCCAGCATTTT. The encoded protein is CASSVSGRGSNQPQHF.

This clonotype was recorded once. The chain joins TRBV27 to TRBJ1-5; D possibly corresponds to TRBD1 (6 bases). CDR3 length equals 16 residues. The germline V and J ends were trimmed by 5 bases and 6 bases, with 20 bases remaining between them. Per the germline V gene, CDR1 is MNHEY and CDR2 is SMNVEV (reference sequence). The CDR3 loop is CASSPLRAGEGQPQHF. CDR3 DNA: TGTGCCAGCAGTCCATTAAGGGCAGGGGAAGGTCAGCCCCAGCATTTT.

V and J are TRBV6-1 and TRBJ2-5; TRBD1 might be the D (6 bases). The V end was cut by 3 bases, the J end by 9 bases, with 26 bases between. Germline V gives CDR1 MNHNS, CDR2 SASEGT. CDR3 length equals 17 residues. The CDR3 protein is CASSDQRGASTGSAQYF. CDR3 nucleotides: TGTGCCAGCAGTGACCAAAGGGGAGCCAGTACAGGGAGCGCCCAGTACTTC.

The V gene is TRBV15, the J gene TRBJ1-1, with D maybe TRBD1 (5 bases). The CDR3 is 15 residues long. Germline lookup yields CDR1 LNHNV and CDR2 YYDKDF (reference sequence). V lost 3 bases, J lost 1 base, and 12 bases lay in between. For the CDR3, the DNA is TGTGCCACCAGCAGGTCCACGAGGGGGAACACTGAAGCTTTCTTT. Encoded protein: CATSRSTRGNTEAFF.

This clonotype showed up many times. CDR3 DNA sequence: TGTGCCAGCAGCGTAGGTAGGGTGCGCACTGAAGCTTTCTTT. This sequence encodes CASSVGRVRTEAFF. This rearrangement joins TRBV12-3 or TRBV12-4 to TRBJ1-1, with D hard to call. V dropped 6 bases and J dropped 4 bases, with 15 bases sitting between them. The CDR3 totals 14 residues.

This clonotype was seen many times. This chain connects TRBV18 to TRBJ2-2; unclear D gene. V was clipped by 3 bases and J by 3 bases, with 8 bases between them. Germline assignment: CDR1 KGHSH and CDR2 LQKENI. This CDR3 has 14 amino acids. The CDR3, as DNA: TGTGCCAGCTCACCTAGTCTGGACACCGGGGAGCTGTTTTTT. Its protein is CASSPSLDTGELFF.

This clonotype was seen ten or more times. The chain joins TRBV28 to TRBJ2-7, with TRBD2 matching over 10 bases. Unmatched junction bases numbered 5, after V lost 8 bases and J lost 4 bases. Germline V gene lookup returns CDR1 MDHEN and CDR2 SYDVKM. The CDR3 consists of 13 residues. The CDR3 is CASRTSGIYEQYF. DNA for the CDR3: TGTGCCAGCCGGACTAGCGGAATTTACGAGCAGTACTTC. Drawing the rest from reference TRBV28 and TRBJ2-7, the complete variable domain is DVKVTQSSRYLVKRTGEKVFLECVQDMDHENMFWYRQDPGLGLRLIYFSYDVKMKEKGDIPEGYSVSREKKERFSLILESASTNQTSMYLCASRTSGIYEQYFGPGTRLTVT.

This sequence joins TRBV7-8 and TRBJ2-7; maybe TRBD1 (5 bases). Germline V gene sequence: CDR1 SGHVS, CDR2 FQNEAQ. V was clipped by 1 base and J by 12 bases, with 13 bases between them. The CDR3 covers 12 residues. The CDR3 loop reads CASSLGWQGRYF. Written as DNA, the CDR3 is TGTGCCAGCAGCTTAGGATGGCAGGGCAGGTACTTC. The complete variable domain, with remaining parts taken from reference TRBV7-8 and TRBJ2-7, reads GAGVSQSPRYKVAKRGQDVALRCDPISGHVSLFWYQQALGQGPEFLTYFQNEAQLDKSGLPSDRFFAERPEGSVSTLKIQRTQQEDSAVYLCASSLGWQGRYFGPGTRLTVT.

The V gene is TRBV6-1, the J gene TRBJ1-3, with D possibly being TRBD1 (6 bases). Deletions cut 7 bases from V and 0 bases from J, with 16 bases between. This CDR3 has 16 amino acids. Germline CDR1 is MNHNS and CDR2 is SASEGT. The CDR3 nucleotides read TGTGCCAGCACGCAAGGGGGATGGAGCTCTGGAAACACCATATATTTT. Its protein product is CASTQGGWSSGNTIYF.

This chain connects TRBV27 to TRBJ2-5, with 7 bases identical to TRBD1. The CDR3 is 14 residues long. Germline CDR1 is MNHEY and CDR2 is SMNVEV (reference sequence). J was trimmed by 5 bases and V by 5 bases; bases with no gene match: 8. CDR3 coding DNA: TGTGCCAGCAGTACCCGGACAGGCCCGGAGACCCAGTACTTC. As protein: CASSTRTGPETQYF.

This clonotype was detected ten times or more. The V gene is TRBV28, the J gene TRBJ1-2; tentatively, D is TRBD1 (6 bases). Germline-derived CDR1 and CDR2 are MDHEN and SYDVKM. V was pared by 5 bases and J by 8 bases, with 21 bases between. This CDR3 spans 15 amino acids. The DNA for the CDR3 is TGTGCCAGCAGTCCGACCGACAGGCGAGGCTTGGGCTACACCTTC. Translated: CASSPTDRRGLGYTF.

Concerning this clonotype: The junction and the germline gene differ at one end; a read error may be behind it. This rearrangement joins TRBV5-1 to TRBJ2-4; D is possibly TRBD1 (6 bases). The length of the CDR3 is 12 residues. CDR1 SGHRS and CDR2 YFSETQ come from the germline V gene. CDR3 protein: CASSTQGNIRYF. The CDR3 nucleotides read TGCGCCAGCAGCACACAGGGAAACATTCGGTACTTC.

Ten or more counts support this clonotype. This chain uses TRBV24-1 with TRBJ2-2; D possibly uses TRBD1 or TRBD2 (5 bases each). Germline CDR1 is KGHDR and CDR2 is SFDVKD. The CDR3 is made up of 15 amino acids. Between the trimmed V and J ends, which lost 6 bases and 6 bases, there was a span of 16 bases. The CDR3 here is CATSSEGRDAGELFF. The CDR3 DNA reads TGTGCCACCAGTTCAGAGGGACGGGACGCCGGGGAGCTGTTTTTT.

This chain uses TRBV29-1 with TRBJ2-7, with 9 bases that match TRBD1. The CDR3 sequence is 14 residues long. Germline values: CDR1 SQVTM, CDR2 ANQGSEA. J was trimmed by 7 bases and V by 4 bases; bases with no gene match: 11. This chain's CDR3 is CSVGPGQGVEEQYF. The CDR3, as DNA: TGCAGCGTTGGACCGGGACAGGGCGTCGAGGAGCAGTACTTC.

This clonotype occurred many times. The chain carries TRBV30 and TRBJ1-6, with D unresolved. The CDR3 is made up of 14 amino acids. Germline CDR1 reads GTSNPN; CDR2 reads SVGIG (reference sequence). Trimming pared 4 bases from V and 7 bases from J, leaving 14 bases between. The CDR3 bases are TGTGCCTGGAAGAAAAACGTTAAGAATTCACCCCTCCACTTT. The encoded protein is CAWKKNVKNSPLHF.

The chain recombines TRBV6-5 with TRBJ2-4; 13 nucleotides agree with TRBD2. The CDR3 has 16 amino acids. From germline, CDR1 is MNHEY and CDR2 SVGAGI. J was trimmed by 4 bases and V by 2 bases; bases with no gene match: 2. The CDR3 loop is CASSYGTSGTKNIQYF. CDR3 in DNA: TGTGCCAGCAGTTACGGGACTAGCGGGACAAAAAACATTCAGTACTTC.

This clonotype showed up many times. The genes are TRBV6-1 and TRBJ1-6; TRBD1 agrees at 10 bases. The CDR3 is 17 amino acids. The germline V gene has CDR1 MNHNS and CDR2 SASEGT. The trim removed 1 base at V and 10 bases at J, leaving 10 bases unmatched. CDR3: CASSEVFSGTGVSPLHF. CDR3 coding DNA: TGTGCCAGCAGTGAAGTCTTTTCCGGGACAGGGGTCTCACCCCTCCACTTT.

This clonotype was counted between two and nine times. The rearrangement uses TRBV5-5 and TRBJ2-7; the match to TRBD2 covers 8 bases. The J segment lost 1 base and the V segment lost 0 bases, leaving 3 bases of the junction unmatched. There are 15 residues in the CDR3. Germline lookup yields CDR1 SGHKS and CDR2 YYEKEE (reference sequence). The CDR3 DNA reads as TGTGCCAGCAGCTTGGAGCCGGGAGGGTCCTACGAGCAGTACTTC. Translation: CASSLEPGGSYEQYF.

This chain joins TRBV6-4 and TRBJ1-1, with TRBD1 as a possible D gene (6 bases). V gave up 6 bases and J gave up 4 bases, with 15 bases separating them. Germline V gene sequence: CDR1 MRHNA, CDR2 SNTAGT. CDR3 length: 14 residues. The CDR3 DNA sequence: TGTGCCAGCAGCCCCGGGGGGGCGAGCACTGAAGCTTTCTTT. It encodes CASSPGGASTEAFF.